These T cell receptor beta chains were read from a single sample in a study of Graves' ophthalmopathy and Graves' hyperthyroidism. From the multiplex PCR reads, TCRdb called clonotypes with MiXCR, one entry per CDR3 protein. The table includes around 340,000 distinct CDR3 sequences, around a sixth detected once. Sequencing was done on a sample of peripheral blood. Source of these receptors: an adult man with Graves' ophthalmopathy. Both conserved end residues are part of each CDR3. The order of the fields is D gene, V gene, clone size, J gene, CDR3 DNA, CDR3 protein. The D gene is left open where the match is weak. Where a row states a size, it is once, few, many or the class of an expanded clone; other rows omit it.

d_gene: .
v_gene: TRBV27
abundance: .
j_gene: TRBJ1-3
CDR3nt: TGTGCCAGCAGTCCACGGGGGGCCGGAAACACCATATATTTT
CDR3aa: CASSPRGAGNTIYF

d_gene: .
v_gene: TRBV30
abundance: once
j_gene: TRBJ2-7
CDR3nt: TGTGCCTGGAGGCAGGGTAAATCCTACGAGCAGTACTTC
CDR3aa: CAWRQGKSYEQYF

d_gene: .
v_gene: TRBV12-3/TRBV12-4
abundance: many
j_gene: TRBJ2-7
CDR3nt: TGTGCCAGCAGTCAAAAACAGGGTATGGAGCAGTACTTC
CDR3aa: CASSQKQGMEQYF

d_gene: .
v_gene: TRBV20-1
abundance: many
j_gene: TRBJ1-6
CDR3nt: TGCAGTGCTAGAGAAGGATTCGGCAGGGATAATTCACCCCTCCACTTT
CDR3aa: CSAREGFGRDNSPLHF

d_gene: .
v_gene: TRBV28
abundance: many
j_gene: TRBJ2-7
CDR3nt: TGTGCCAGCAGTTTACAAGGGGGAACCTACGAGCAGTACTTC
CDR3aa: CASSLQGGTYEQYF

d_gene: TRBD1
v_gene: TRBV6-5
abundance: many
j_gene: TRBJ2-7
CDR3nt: TGTGCCAGCAGTTCAGGGGGCAGCGAGCAGTACTTC
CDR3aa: CASSSGGSEQYF

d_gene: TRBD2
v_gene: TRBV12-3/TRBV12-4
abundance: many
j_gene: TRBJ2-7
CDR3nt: TGTGCCAGCAGAGCCCAGGGACTAGGGGACTACGAGCAGTACTTC
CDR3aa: CASRAQGLGDYEQYF

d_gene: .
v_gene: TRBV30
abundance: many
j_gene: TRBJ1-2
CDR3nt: TGTGCCTGGAGAGCTGCCTATGGCTACACCTTC
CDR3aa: CAWRAAYGYTF

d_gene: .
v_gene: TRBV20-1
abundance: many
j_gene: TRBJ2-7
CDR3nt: TGCAGTGCAGTAACCGCCTACGAGCAGTACTTC
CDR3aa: CSAVTAYEQYF

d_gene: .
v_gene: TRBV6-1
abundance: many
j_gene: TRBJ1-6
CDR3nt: TGTGCCAGCAGTAGGTCTCGAGGGACCCGTGATTCACCCCTCCACTTT
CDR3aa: CASSRSRGTRDSPLHF

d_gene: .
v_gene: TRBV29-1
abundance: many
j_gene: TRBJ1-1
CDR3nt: TGCAGCGGGGCTAACACTGAAGCTTTCTTT
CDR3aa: CSGANTEAFF

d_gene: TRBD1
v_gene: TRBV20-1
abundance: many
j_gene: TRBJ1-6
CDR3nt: TGCAGTGCCTTGGACAGGGGGCGGTCTAATTCACCCCTCCACTTT
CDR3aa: CSALDRGRSNSPLHF

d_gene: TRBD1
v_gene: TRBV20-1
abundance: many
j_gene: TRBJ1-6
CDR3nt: TGCAGTGCAGAAGACAGGGGAGCCTATAATTCACCCCTCCACTTT
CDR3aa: CSAEDRGAYNSPLHF